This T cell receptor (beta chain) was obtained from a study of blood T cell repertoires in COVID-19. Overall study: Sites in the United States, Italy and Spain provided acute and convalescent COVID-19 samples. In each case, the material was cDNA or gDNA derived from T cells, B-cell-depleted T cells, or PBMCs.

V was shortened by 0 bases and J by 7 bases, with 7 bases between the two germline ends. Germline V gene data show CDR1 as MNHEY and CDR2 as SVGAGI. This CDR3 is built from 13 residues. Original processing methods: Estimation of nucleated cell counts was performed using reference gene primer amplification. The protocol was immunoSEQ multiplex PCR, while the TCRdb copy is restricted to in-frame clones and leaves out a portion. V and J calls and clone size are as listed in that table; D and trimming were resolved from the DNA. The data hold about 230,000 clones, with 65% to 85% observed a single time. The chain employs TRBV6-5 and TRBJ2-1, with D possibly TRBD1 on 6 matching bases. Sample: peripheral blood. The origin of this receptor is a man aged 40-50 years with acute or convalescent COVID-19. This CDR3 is CASSYSGANEQFF. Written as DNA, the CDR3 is TGTGCCAGCAGTTACTCGGGGGCAAATGAGCAGTTCTTC.